The 29 T cell receptor beta chains below were found in one sample sequenced in a study of metastatic and nonmetastatic thyroid tumors. Ahead of thyroid surgery, no patient had received treatment of any kind. TCRdb used MiXCR to call clones anew from the PCR reads. The table includes about 26,000 clones, 25% to 30% detected once. Sequenced: blood. These TCRs come from a female donor with papillary thyroid cancer or a benign thyroid nodule (not recorded which). Some clones in this sample may be carry-over from other donors' samples.

The J gene is TRBJ2-7, the V gene TRBV7-2; possible D gene TRBD2, 5 bases. Germline-derived CDR1 and CDR2 are SGHTA and FQGNSA. V lost 1 base and J 5 bases, leaving 9 bases between the germline ends. The CDR3 consists of 13 residues. CDR3 in amino acids: CASSLENGDEQYF. The CDR3 DNA is TGTGCCAGCAGCTTAGAGAACGGGGACGAGCAGTACTTC.

By frequency in the sample, this clone is medium-sized. This chain joins TRBV12-3 or TRBV12-4 and TRBJ2-3; tentative D call: TRBD1 (7 bases). This CDR3 comprises 15 residues. V was shortened by 7 bases and J by 1 base, with 15 bases between the two germline ends. CDR3 nucleotide sequence: TGTGCCAGCACCCCAGGGGGACTGCGCACAGATACGCAGTATTTT. Protein: CASTPGGLRTDTQYF.

The chain combines TRBV10-2 with TRBJ2-3, with D hard to call. Germline V gene data show CDR1 as WSHSY and CDR2 as SAAADI. The germline V and J ends were trimmed by 0 bases and 1 base, with 8 bases remaining between them. CDR3 size: 15 residues. The CDR3 coding sequence is TGCGCCAGCAGTGAGTCGGGTCGGGGCACAGATACGCAGTATTTT. It translates to CASSESGRGTDTQYF.

The V gene is TRBV19, the J gene TRBJ2-7; 8 bases are shared with TRBD1. The V and J ends lost 4 bases and 5 bases, in that order; junction bases with no gene match: 4. The CDR3 is 13 residues long. Germline CDR1 LNHDA, CDR2 SQIVND (reference sequence). The CDR3 DNA reads as TGTGCCAGTAGTACCGGACAGGGCCACGAGCAGTACTTC. Encoded protein: CASSTGQGHEQYF.

The gene calls are TRBV2 and TRBJ2-1; D unclear. The V end was cut by 7 bases, the J end by 0 bases, with 10 bases between. The CDR3 sequence is 14 residues long. Germline V gene data show CDR1 as SNHLY and CDR2 as FYNNEI. CDR3 nucleotides: TGTGCCAGCACGGGCGAGAGCTCCTACAATGAGCAGTTCTTC. It is translated as CASTGESSYNEQFF.

The sample holds many counts of this clone. This chain connects TRBV14 to TRBJ2-7; 9 bases are a match to TRBD2. The V and J ends lost 6 bases and 0 bases, in that order; junction bases with no gene match: 6. The germline gives CDR1 SGHDN, CDR2 FVKESK. The CDR3 length is 15 residues. The CDR3 is CASSYLSGSSYEQYF. The CDR3 DNA follows: TGTGCCAGCAGTTACCTTAGCGGGAGCTCCTACGAGCAGTACTTC.

This clone is medium-sized within its sample. The rearrangement joins TRBV6-2 or TRBV6-3 to TRBJ2-7; 7 nucleotides line up with TRBD1. The ends lost 10 bases at V and 3 bases at J; junction bases unmatched: 6. The CDR3 runs 12 residues. CDR1 is MNHEY, CDR2 SVGEGT, per germline. The CDR3 DNA reads TGTGCCACCAGGGACAGCCACTACGAGCAGTACTTC. It translates to CATRDSHYEQYF.

In its sample, this clone was seen many times. Other DNA sequences within the sample encode an identical CDR3. This chain uses TRBV7-3 with TRBJ2-2, with D perhaps assigned TRBD1 or TRBD2 (6 bases each). Looked up from germline, CDR1 is SGHTA and CDR2 is FQGTGA. This CDR3 is 15 amino acids long. The V end was cut by 6 bases, the J end by 9 bases, with 20 bases between. This chain's CDR3 is CASSRTGTGGRELFF. The DNA of the CDR3 is TGTGCCAGCAGTCGGACCGGGACTGGGGGGCGGGAGCTGTTTTTT. The full variable domain, completed using reference TRBV7-3 and TRBJ2-2, is GAGVSQTPSNKVTEKGKYVELRCDPISGHTALYWYRQSLGQGPEFLIYFQGTGAADDSGLPNDRFFAVRPEGSVSTLKIQRTERGDSAVYLCASSRTGTGGRELFFGEGSRLTVL.

This rearrangement joins TRBV4-2 to TRBJ2-3; D is tentatively TRBD1 or TRBD2 (5 bases each). V was trimmed by 10 bases and J by 1 base, leaving 15 bases between them. This CDR3 region has 14 residues. CDR1 and CDR2 (germline): LGHNA, YNFKEQ. The CDR3 region is CATRGVDRTDTQYF. In nucleotides, the CDR3 is TGTGCCACCAGAGGGGTAGACCGCACAGATACGCAGTATTTT.

The chain carries TRBV18 and TRBJ1-2; D is undetermined. Germline V gives CDR1 KGHSH, CDR2 LQKENI. The CDR3 totals 12 residues. Trimming shortened V by 3 bases and J by 4 bases, and 6 bases separated the two germline ends. CDR3 sequence reads: CASSPDTYGYTF. CDR3 nucleotides: TGTGCCAGCTCACCCGACACCTATGGCTACACCTTC.

Details on this clone: A much larger clone is a single base away; this may be a read error. V and J are TRBV7-8 and TRBJ2-6; no firm D call. The CDR3 length is 13 residues. Germline values: CDR1 SGHVS, CDR2 FQNEAQ. CDR3 in amino acids: CASRSSVANVLTF. The CDR3 DNA reads as TGTGCCAGCAGGTCCTCTGTGGCCAACGTCCTGACTTTC.

This clone was counted ten times or more. The gene calls are TRBV18 and TRBJ2-1; D is possibly TRBD2 (6 bases). V was trimmed by 3 bases and J by 5 bases, leaving 8 bases between them. The V gene's germline CDR1 is KGHSH and CDR2 LQKENI. This CDR3 contains 13 residues. CDR3 bases: TGTGCCAGCTCACCTGCGGGGAACAATGAGCAGTTCTTC. Its protein is CASSPAGNNEQFF.

The sample holds many counts of this clone. This chain connects TRBV6-1 to TRBJ1-2; 10 bases are a match to TRBD1. This CDR3 contains 15 residues. The germline V gene encodes CDR1 MNHNS and CDR2 SASEGT. V was pared by 6 bases and J by 8 bases, with 12 bases of the junction left unmatched. CDR3 DNA: TGTGCCAGCAGCCGATCGACAGGGGGCGCGAGAGGCTACACCTTC. It encodes CASSRSTGGARGYTF.

J is TRBJ1-5 and V is TRBV20-1; D is possibly TRBD1 (6 bases). The V gene's germline CDR1 is DFQATT and CDR2 SNEGSKA (reference sequence). Trimming cost V 3 bases and J 4 bases, with 16 bases left between them. The CDR3 is 15 amino acids. CDR3 sequence: CSARRGGTGNQPQHF. Here the CDR3 DNA reads TGCAGTGCTAGGAGGGGGGGAACAGGAAATCAGCCCCAGCATTTT.

This clone appeared many times. The chain has TRBV5-4 and TRBJ1-4; maybe TRBD1 (5 bases). CDR1 is SGHNT and CDR2 is YYREEE in the germline V gene (reference sequence). V was cut by 5 bases and J by 4 bases, with 12 bases left in between. CDR3 length equals 14 residues. As DNA, the CDR3 is TGTGCCAGCAGTCCGCAGGGCAATAATGAAAAACTGTTTTTT. Its protein is CASSPQGNNEKLFF. The variable domain in full, with the rest retrieved from reference TRBV5-4 and TRBJ1-4, is ETGVTQSPTHLIKTRGQQVTLRCSSQSGHNTVSWYQQALGQGPQFIFQYYREEENGRGNFPPRFSGLQFPNYSSELNVNALELDDSALYLCASSPQGNNEKLFFGSGTQLSVL.

In its sample, this clone is large. The chain couples TRBV20-1 to TRBJ2-7; D might be TRBD1 or TRBD2, each matching 7 bases. The CDR3 runs 10 residues. Germline CDR1 reads DFQATT; CDR2 reads SNEGSKA (reference sequence). The CDR3 nucleotides read TGCAGCCCCCAGGGGGGGGAGCAGTACTTC. The encoded protein is CSPQGGEQYF.

The rearrangement joins TRBV11-2 to TRBJ2-7, with TRBD1 as a possible D gene (6 bases). The CDR3 consists of 13 residues. CDR1 and CDR2 from the germline V gene are SGHAT and FQNNGV. V was shortened by 5 bases and J by 12 bases, with 20 bases between the two germline ends. The DNA for the CDR3 is TGTGCCAGCAGCGCCTACGTAGGAGGACAGACGTACTTC. It specifies CASSAYVGGQTYF.

The J gene is TRBJ1-6, the V gene TRBV20-1; weak D call: TRBD1 (5 bases). V was clipped by 3 bases and J by 10 bases, with 19 bases between them. Germline V lookup: CDR1 DFQATT, CDR2 SNEGSKA (reference sequence). The CDR3 runs to 15 residues. The chain's CDR3 is CSASPLGVAGSPLHF. In DNA form, the CDR3 reads TGCAGTGCTAGTCCCCTAGGGGTAGCGGGCTCACCCCTCCACTTT.

This clone appeared a few times. This chain uses TRBV6-4 with TRBJ2-3; 7 bases line up with TRBD2. The CDR3 consists of 15 residues. The junction had 2 bases not matched to a gene; V was cut back by 2 bases and J by 0 bases. Germline V gene lookup returns CDR1 MRHNA and CDR2 SNTAGT. The CDR3 sequence: CASSDGSGSTDTQYF. CDR3 nucleotide sequence: TGTGCCAGCAGTGACGGTAGCGGGAGCACAGATACGCAGTATTTT.

This clone was seen a few times. This rearrangement joins TRBV7-6 to TRBJ1-3; the D is unclear. This CDR3 has 14 residues. Germline CDR1 and CDR2: SGHVS and FNYEAQ. Trimming pared 5 bases from V and 8 bases from J, leaving 16 bases between. This chain's CDR3 is CASSLGPAVYTIYF. CDR3 coding DNA: TGTGCCAGCAGCCTCGGACCGGCCGTATACACCATATATTTT.

As to this clone: Mismatch with germline at one junction end may stem from a read error. The chain links TRBV2 to TRBJ2-2; TRBD2 is a possible D gene (6 bases). Germline assignment: CDR1 SNHLY and CDR2 FYNNEI. CDR3 length equals 15 residues. The CDR3 loop is CASRRDSHNTGDLFF. CDR3 nucleotide sequence: TGTGCCAGCAGGAGGGACTCCCATAACACCGGGGATCTGTTTTTT.

In its sample, this clone was seen a few times. This chain uses TRBV6-2 or TRBV6-3 with TRBJ2-5; D is unresolved. V lost 2 bases, J lost 8 bases, and 18 bases lay in between. Looked up from germline, CDR1 is MNHEY and CDR2 is SVGEGT. This CDR3 comprises 15 residues. The CDR3 here is CASSYPYSWIDTQYF. CDR3 DNA: TGTGCCAGCAGTTACCCCTATAGCTGGATCGATACCCAGTACTTC.

In its sample, this clone was seen many times. DNA of the CDR3: TGTGCCAGCAGTGCCGAGACAGGGGTTTTAGAGACCCAGTACTTC. As protein: CASSAETGVLETQYF. The rearrangement joins TRBV12-3 or TRBV12-4 to TRBJ2-5; 8 bases line up with TRBD1. V lost 5 bases to trimming and J lost 4 bases; unmatched junction nucleotides: 9. The length of the CDR3 is 15 residues.

As DNA, the CDR3 is TGTGCCAGCATCTTCAGCGTAAGGACCGGGGAGCTGTTTTTT. It translates to CASIFSVRTGELFF. The chain joins TRBV7-3 to TRBJ2-2; D remains unclear. Per the germline V gene, CDR1 is SGHTA and CDR2 is FQGTGA. The CDR3 is 14 amino acids. Deletions cut 7 bases from V and 5 bases from J, with 14 bases between.

By frequency in the sample, this clone is medium-sized (0.01 to 0.1%). This chain joins TRBV20-1 and TRBJ2-5, with D possibly TRBD2 on 5 matching bases. The CDR3 runs to 15 residues. Germline assignment: CDR1 DFQATT and CDR2 SNEGSKA (reference sequence). Trimming removed 0 bases from V and 3 bases from J, with 14 bases in between. CDR3 sequence (DNA): TGCAGTGCTAGAGAGTCCCGGGATCCGAAAGAGACCCAGTACTTC. Amino acids: CSARESRDPKETQYF.

This clone occurred many times. For the CDR3, the DNA is TGTGCCAGCAGCACCCGCACAGATACGCAGTATTTT. This sequence encodes CASSTRTDTQYF. The chain uses TRBV7-9 and TRBJ2-3; D call uncertain. The CDR3 length is 12 residues. The V gene lost 5 bases and the J gene lost 1 base, with 4 bases spanning the gap. Germline values: CDR1 SEHNR, CDR2 FQNEAQ (reference sequence). The entire variable domain, with the rest obtained from reference TRBV7-9 and TRBJ2-3, is as follows: DTGVSQNPRHKITKRGQNVTFRCDPISEHNRLYWYRQTLGQGPEFLTYFQNEAQLEKSRLLSDRFSAERPKGSFSTLEIQRTEQGDSAMYLCASSTRTDTQYFGPGTRLTVL.

Sample share makes this clone medium-sized. The same CDR3 can be traced to other DNA sequences in this sample. This chain joins TRBV9 and TRBJ2-2; tentative D call: TRBD2 (5 bases). The CDR3 loop spans 16 amino acids. Trimming stripped 2 bases from V and 5 bases from J, with 16 bases between. CDR1 is SGDLS, CDR2 YYNGEE, per germline. The CDR3 DNA is TGTGCCAGCAGCGTGGGAGAGGGAGTAGGGACCGGGGAGCTGTTTTTT. Translated: CASSVGEGVGTGELFF.

Relative to its sample, this clone is medium-sized. The V gene is TRBV30, the J gene TRBJ1-2; D unclear. Trimming left V 1 base short and J 9 bases short, with 24 bases between. This CDR3 spans 16 amino acids. The V gene's germline CDR1 is GTSNPN and CDR2 SVGIG (reference sequence). The CDR3 DNA follows: TGTGCCTGGAGTGACCTTTCGACGGTCGCTCGGGGTAGCTACACCTTC. Its protein is CAWSDLSTVARGSYTF.

The chain joins TRBV6-4 to TRBJ1-2; 8 positions agree with TRBD1. V trimming: 6 bases; J trimming: 6 bases; junction bases outside the gene matches: 6. The germline V gene has CDR1 MRHNA and CDR2 SNTAGT. The CDR3 has 13 amino acids. The CDR3, as DNA: TGTGCCAGCAGAGACGCAGGGGGCGATGGCTACACCTTC. Amino acid sequence: CASRDAGGDGYTF.